The 32 T cell receptor beta chains presented below share a single source sample, sequenced in a study of T cells expressing NK-cell markers. Each CDR3 protein gets one entry in TCRdb, which reprocessed the 5' RACE reads and gives no DNA. The listing records 550,000 to 600,000 distinct CDR3 sequences. The specimen was blood T cells: a sorted CD56 or NKG2C T cell subset, CD4+ or CD8+ T cells, or bulk PBMC T cells (not recorded which). The receptors originated from a man between 18 and 29 years old in good health.

CDR3 protein: CSVPGQINEQFF. The V and J genes are TRBV29-1 and TRBJ2-1; the TRBD1 assignment by TCRdb is unverifiable without DNA. This CDR3 region has 12 residues. The germline V gene has CDR1 SQVTM and CDR2 ANQGSEA.

The chain couples TRBV10-3 to TRBJ2-7; TCRdb picks TRBD2, but there is no DNA to check that call. The germline V gene encodes CDR1 ENHRY and CDR2 SYGVKD. The CDR3 spans 15 residues. Here the CDR3 reads CAITGTSGSYNEQYF.

The chain recombines TRBV12-3 or TRBV12-4 with TRBJ2-2; TCRdb names TRBD1, which stays unverified in the absence of DNA. The CDR3 is 17 residues long. CDR3 in amino acids: CASSYRDRLGQTGELFF.

This chain links TRBV20-1 with TRBJ2-1. Germline V CDR1 and CDR2: DFQATT, SNEGSKA (reference sequence). This CDR3 is built from 15 residues. The chain's CDR3 is CSARDRSKGYNEQFF.

This chain links TRBV20-1 with TRBJ2-1; absent DNA, TCRdb's TRBD2 call cannot be checked. Germline loops: CDR1 DFQATT, CDR2 SNEGSKA (reference sequence). CDR3 size: 17 residues. The CDR3 spells CSARERVGLGSENEQFF.

V gene TRBV12-3 or TRBV12-4 combines with J gene TRBJ2-1; TCRdb gives TRBD1 as the D gene, but with no DNA this cannot be confirmed. The CDR3 extends over 14 amino acids. CDR3: CASSLIGRPNEQFF.

J is TRBJ2-7 and V is TRBV25-1; absent DNA, TCRdb's TRBD1 call cannot be checked. The CDR3 extends over 13 amino acids. Germline-derived CDR1 and CDR2 are MGHDK and SYGVNS. CDR3 sequence: CASSPTGYYEQYF.

V and J are TRBV7-8 and TRBJ1-6. Germline lookup yields CDR1 SGHVS and CDR2 FQNEAQ. This CDR3 has 13 amino acids. This CDR3 is CASSSRGESPLHF.

This sequence joins TRBV12-3 or TRBV12-4 and TRBJ1-6. This CDR3 spans 13 amino acids. This CDR3 is CASSLQGGSPLHF.

The chain couples TRBV9 to TRBJ2-1; TCRdb returns TRBD2, unconfirmable since there is no DNA. The CDR3 consists of 16 residues. The germline V gene has CDR1 SGDLS and CDR2 YYNGEE. The CDR3: CASSVAVGREGNEQFF.

The V call is TRBV28, the J call TRBJ2-1; TCRdb reports TRBD1, a call that lacks DNA to check it against. Germline assignment: CDR1 MDHEN and CDR2 SYDVKM. This CDR3 region has 12 residues. The CDR3 here is CASRKTGYEQFF.

This sequence joins TRBV12-3 or TRBV12-4 and TRBJ1-3. CDR3 length: 14 amino acids. The CDR3 spells CASRSVAVWGTIYF.

The V call is TRBV29-1, the J call TRBJ2-3; lacking DNA, the TRBD2 call made by TCRdb goes unchecked. CDR3 length equals 14 residues. Germline V gene lookup returns CDR1 SQVTM and CDR2 ANQGSEA. CDR3 residues: CSVVIAALTDTQYF.

This rearrangement joins TRBV5-1 to TRBJ2-2; TCRdb calls TRBD1, which cannot be checked without DNA. Germline V CDR1 and CDR2: SGHRS, YFSETQ. CDR3 size: 16 residues. The chain's CDR3 is CASSLIQGLATGELFF. Full variable domain (rest looked up from reference TRBV5-1 and TRBJ2-2): KAGVTQTPRYLIKTRGQQVTLSCSPISGHRSVSWYQQTPGQGLQFLFEYFSETQRNKGNFPGRFSGRQFSNSRSEMNVSTLELGDSALYLCASSLIQGLATGELFFGEGSRLTVL.

This rearrangement joins TRBV5-1 to TRBJ1-2; TCRdb reports TRBD1, a call that lacks DNA to check it against. The V gene's germline CDR1 is SGHRS and CDR2 YFSETQ. The CDR3 sequence is 16 residues long. The CDR3 region is CASRGQGTIANYGYTF.

J is TRBJ1-1 and V is TRBV6-2 or TRBV6-3; the TCRdb D gene call, TRBD1, has no DNA to confirm it. This CDR3 spans 16 amino acids. From germline, CDR1 is MNHEY and CDR2 SVGEGT. The CDR3 loop reads CASSRPTGGLDTEAFF.

CDR3 region: CAWSVAVSGNTIYF. V and J are TRBV30 and TRBJ1-3. Germline V gene data show CDR1 as GTSNPN and CDR2 as SVGIG (reference sequence). The CDR3 is 14 amino acids.

This rearrangement joins TRBV7-3 to TRBJ2-1; as DNA is missing, the TRBD2 call by TCRdb cannot be tested. Germline V gene sequence: CDR1 SGHTA, CDR2 FQGTGA. The CDR3 contains 15 residues. The CDR3 sequence is CASSNLAGGQAEQFF.

The rearrangement joins TRBV20-1 to TRBJ2-1; TCRdb gives TRBD2 as the D gene, but with no DNA this cannot be confirmed. Germline V gene sequence: CDR1 DFQATT, CDR2 SNEGSKA (reference sequence). The CDR3 totals 19 residues. The chain's CDR3 is CSAPESLAGVGGLTNEQFF.

This sequence joins TRBV20-1 and TRBJ1-2. Germline V gives CDR1 DFQATT, CDR2 SNEGSKA (reference sequence). This CDR3 has 13 residues. The CDR3 protein is CSAKLGQDYGYTF.

The genes are TRBV27 and TRBJ2-1. CDR1 is MNHEY and CDR2 is SMNVEV in the germline V gene (reference sequence). CDR3 length equals 16 residues. This CDR3 is CASSPDGEGSYNEQFF.

The chain is built from TRBV6-4 and TRBJ2-2; as DNA is missing, the TRBD2 call by TCRdb cannot be tested. The germline gives CDR1 MRHNA, CDR2 SNTAGT. The CDR3 has 16 residues. The CDR3 is CASSDLASGNTGELFF.

This chain joins TRBV5-1 and TRBJ2-7; the TCRdb call, TRBD1, lacks DNA for checking. CDR1 and CDR2 from the germline V gene are SGHRS and YFSETQ. This CDR3 has 18 residues. The CDR3 spells CASSSDEQGARVPYEQYF.

This rearrangement joins TRBV2 to TRBJ1-5. The V gene's germline CDR1 is SNHLY and CDR2 FYNNEI. This CDR3 contains 12 residues. The CDR3 here is CASTSDNQPQHF.

This chain joins TRBV27 and TRBJ2-5; TCRdb designates TRBD2, a call that cannot be tested without DNA. The CDR3 has 15 residues. Germline CDR1 is MNHEY and CDR2 is SMNVEV (reference sequence). CDR3: CASSLRASEEETQYF.

This sequence joins TRBV20-1 and TRBJ2-3; the TCRdb D gene call, TRBD2, has no DNA to confirm it. The CDR3 is 16 residues long. The V gene's germline CDR1 is DFQATT and CDR2 SNEGSKA (reference sequence). CDR3 in amino acids: CSATGLAGGTADTQYF.

The V and J genes are TRBV28 and TRBJ2-1; the TCRdb call, TRBD1, lacks DNA for checking. CDR1 and CDR2 from the germline V gene are MDHEN and SYDVKM. The CDR3 has 16 residues. The CDR3 region is CASSGQGGRGNNEQFF.

This chain uses TRBV6-6 with TRBJ2-7. The CDR3 is 12 residues long. Germline V lookup: CDR1 MNHNY, CDR2 SVGAGI (reference sequence). CDR3 protein: CASSLDTYEQYF.

The V call is TRBV14, the J call TRBJ2-3; TCRdb's D gene call, TRBD1, goes unchecked for lack of DNA. CDR1 SGHDN and CDR2 FVKESK come from the germline V gene. The length of the CDR3 is 14 residues. CDR3 loop: CASSQGTGVGTQYF. The full variable domain, with the rest looked up from reference TRBV14 and TRBJ2-3, is EAGVTQFPSHSVIEKGQTVTLRCDPISGHDNLYWYRRVMGKEIKFLLHFVKESKQDESGMPNNRFLAERTGGTYSTLKVQPAELEDSGVYFCASSQGTGVGTQYFGPGTRLTVL.

The chain has TRBV3-1 and TRBJ2-7; TCRdb proposes TRBD1, but this gene call is untestable without DNA. CDR1 is LGHDT and CDR2 is YNNKEL in the germline V gene (reference sequence). The CDR3 contains 14 residues. CDR3 in amino acids: CASSQDPEGAEQYF.

CDR3 amino acids: CASSSSGGAPEAFF. V gene TRBV7-3 combines with J gene TRBJ1-1; there is no DNA to check the TCRdb D call of TRBD1. Germline values: CDR1 SGHTA, CDR2 FQGTGA. The CDR3 is 14 amino acids. Full variable domain (missing parts from reference TRBV7-3 and TRBJ1-1): GAGVSQTPSNKVTEKGKYVELRCDPISGHTALYWYRQSLGQGPEFLIYFQGTGAADDSGLPNDRFFAVRPEGSVSTLKIQRTERGDSAVYLCASSSSGGAPEAFFGQGTRLTVV.

The CDR3 loop reads CSVRDRMGEKLFF. The chain couples TRBV29-1 to TRBJ1-4; TCRdb gives TRBD1 as the D gene, but with no DNA this cannot be confirmed. CDR1 is SQVTM and CDR2 is ANQGSEA in the germline V gene. The CDR3 is 13 amino acids.